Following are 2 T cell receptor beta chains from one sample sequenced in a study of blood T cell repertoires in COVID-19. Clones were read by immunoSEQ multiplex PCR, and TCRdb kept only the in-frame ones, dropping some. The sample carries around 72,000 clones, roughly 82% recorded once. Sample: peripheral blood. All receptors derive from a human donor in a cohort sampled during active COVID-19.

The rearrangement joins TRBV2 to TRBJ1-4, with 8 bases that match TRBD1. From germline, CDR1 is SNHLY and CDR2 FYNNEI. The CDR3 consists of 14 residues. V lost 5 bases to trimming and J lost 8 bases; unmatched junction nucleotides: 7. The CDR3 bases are TGTGCCAGCAGTCCCGACAGGGGTAGGGAAAAACTGTTTTTT. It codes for CASSPDRGREKLFF. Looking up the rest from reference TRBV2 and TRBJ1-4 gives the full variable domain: EPEVTQTPSHQVTQMGQEVILRCVPISNHLYFYWYRQILGQKVEFLVSFYNNEISEKSEIFDDQFSVERPDGSNFTLKIRSTKLEDSAMYFCASSPDRGREKLFFGSGTQLSVL.

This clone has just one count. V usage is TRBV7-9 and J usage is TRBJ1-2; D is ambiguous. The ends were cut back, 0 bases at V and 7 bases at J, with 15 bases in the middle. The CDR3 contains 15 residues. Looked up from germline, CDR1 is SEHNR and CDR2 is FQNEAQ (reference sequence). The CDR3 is CASSLAPTALAGYTF. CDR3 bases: TGTGCCAGCAGCTTAGCCCCGACTGCCCTCGCTGGCTACACCTTC.